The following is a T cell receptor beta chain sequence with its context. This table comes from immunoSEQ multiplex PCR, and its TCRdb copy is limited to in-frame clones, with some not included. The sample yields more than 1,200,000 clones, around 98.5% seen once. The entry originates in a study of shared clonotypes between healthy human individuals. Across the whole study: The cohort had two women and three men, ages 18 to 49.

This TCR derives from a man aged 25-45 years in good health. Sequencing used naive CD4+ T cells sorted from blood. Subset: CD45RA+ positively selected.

The CDR3 DNA reads as TGTGCCAGCAGTTACAAACCCTGGGACACAGATACGCAGTATTTT. Protein: CASSYKPWDTDTQYF. V and J are TRBV6-5 and TRBJ2-3; no clear D gene. The CDR3 runs to 15 residues. Looked up from germline, CDR1 is MNHEY and CDR2 is SVGAGI. Trimming removed 2 bases at V and 2 bases at J, with 11 bases between.